This T cell receptor (beta chain) was captured in a study of lymphopenia after photon versus proton radiotherapy. Turning to this clone: The target antigen is unknown.

Findings of the study overall: Survival link was tested only in deceased patients; proton benefit remains a possibility. Post-nadir TCR diversity decline inversely tracked overall survival among those who died. Under photons, naive T cells and diversity fell while effector/memory populations rose. Post-nadir diversity loss with photons came from oligoclonal expansion, particularly CD8+ Temra cells.

The CDR3 length is 16 residues. V lost 0 bases and J 0 bases, leaving 8 bases between the germline ends. Germline values: CDR1 SGHAT, CDR2 FQNNGV. Produced via immunoSEQ multiplex PCR; TCRdb's table is partial and in-frame only. The sample records 26,000 or so clones, about 85% being singletons. The source of this sequence is a young man with gastric cancer. V and J are TRBV11-2 and TRBJ2-2; weak D call: TRBD2 (5 bases). The sample consisted of peripheral blood, taken from a patient treated with photon-based radiotherapy. CDR3 in amino acids: CASSLERGTNTGELFF. The CDR3 DNA follows: TGTGCCAGCAGCTTAGAACGGGGAACGAACACCGGGGAGCTGTTTTTT.